Below are 7 T cell receptor beta chains sequenced from a single sample in a study of blood T cell repertoires in COVID-19. The assay was immunoSEQ multiplex PCR, and TCRdb's table has in-frame clones only and misses some. In the table there are 120,000 or so clones, less than 90% of which are singletons. Sequences were obtained from peripheral blood. These TCRs come from a man in his 70s with acute or convalescent COVID-19.

The gene calls are TRBV9 and TRBJ2-2; D is possibly TRBD1 (6 bases). This CDR3 has 14 residues. Germline V gene sequence: CDR1 SGDLS, CDR2 YYNGEE. V dropped 3 bases and J dropped 5 bases, with 11 bases sitting between them. The DNA of the CDR3 is TGTGCCAGCAGCGCCAGTCAGGGGACCGGGGAGCTGTTTTTT. It encodes CASSASQGTGELFF.

The V and J genes are TRBV7-2 and TRBJ2-7; D might be TRBD2 (6 bases). V lost 1 base, J lost 12 bases, and 16 bases lay in between. The CDR3 consists of 13 residues. Germline values: CDR1 SGHTA, CDR2 FQGNSA. CDR3 sequence (DNA): TGTGCCAGCAGCTTAGGAGGTAGCGGTGGCTGGTACTTC. Translation gives CASSLGGSGGWYF.

The chain has TRBV5-1 and TRBJ2-3; 8 bases map to TRBD2. Germline V CDR1 and CDR2: SGHRS, YFSETQ. The CDR3 has 15 amino acids. V lost 2 bases to trimming and J lost 4 bases; unmatched junction nucleotides: 6. DNA of the CDR3: TGCGCCAGCAGCTTTCGCGGGGGGCAGTCAGATACGCAGTATTTT. Amino acids: CASSFRGGQSDTQYF.

This clone is labeled as medium-sized. The chain combines TRBV19 with TRBJ2-4; D is uncertain. Trimming removed 3 bases at V and 10 bases at J, with 7 bases between. CDR3 length: 11 residues. In germline, CDR1 is LNHDA, CDR2 SQIVND (reference sequence). CDR3 sequence: CASSMGVIQYF. CDR3 sequence (DNA): TGTGCCAGTAGTATGGGCGTAATTCAGTACTTC.

The CDR3 DNA is TGTGCCAGCAGTTTATTCCAAGGGGTCGGCGGCTACACCTTC. The encoded protein is CASSLFQGVGGYTF. The chain links TRBV28 to TRBJ1-2, with D tentatively TRBD1 (5 bases). The germline V and J ends were trimmed by 1 base and 8 bases, with 14 bases remaining between them. CDR1 and CDR2 from the germline V gene are MDHEN and SYDVKM. The CDR3 consists of 14 residues.

To note about this clone: At one end, the junction sequence differs from germline, possibly due to a read error. The gene calls are TRBV19 and TRBJ1-2, with TRBD1 matching over 7 bases. Germline CDR1 is LNHDA and CDR2 is SQIVND (reference sequence). This CDR3 comprises 12 residues. CDR3: CASSIGGTERIF. The CDR3 coding sequence is TGTGCCAGTAGTATAGGGGGGACAGAACGGATCTTC.

V is TRBV12-5 and J is TRBJ1-3, with TRBD1 as a possible D gene (5 bases). CDR3 length equals 15 residues. V lost 9 bases to trimming and J lost 0 bases, with 15 bases between them. Germline V gene data show CDR1 as LGHNT and CDR2 as FRNRAP. CDR3 amino acids: CARPPGQNSGNTIYF. The CDR3 DNA follows: TGTGCTAGACCTCCCGGACAAAACTCTGGAAACACCATATATTTT.